This T cell receptor beta chain originates from a study of T cells in localized non-small cell lung cancer. Study-level points and caveats: Among the tissues sampled, uninvolved adjacent lung had the highest T cell clonality, above tumor. Adjacent lung exhibited a median of about 56 among the 100 most abundant tumor clones.

V shed 5 bases, J shed 5 bases, and the junction held 11 bases outside the gene matches. Germline CDR1 SGDLS, CDR2 YYNGEE. This CDR3 region has 16 residues. TCRdb keeps only in-frame clones here, not all; method: immunoSEQ multiplex PCR. Of over a thousand clones in the sample, roughly 26% are singletons; the top ten hold 15% to 19%. A word on this clone: Its antigen is unidentified.

This sequence originates from a male donor aged 60 or older with stage I squamous cell lung carcinoma. The input for sequencing was lung tumor tissue, taken before any cancer treatment. V and J are TRBV9 and TRBJ2-3; TRBD2 aligns across 10 bases. The CDR3 DNA sequence: TGTGCCAGCAGACGGGGACTAGCGAGAGGGGTAGATACGCAGTATTTT. The encoded protein is CASRRGLARGVDTQYF. Full variable domain (missing parts from reference TRBV9 and TRBJ2-3): DSGVTQTPKHLITATGQRVTLRCSPRSGDLSVYWYQQSLDQGLQFLIQYYNGEERAKGNILERFSAQQFPDLHSELNLSSLELGDSALYFCASRRGLARGVDTQYFGPGTRLTVL.